The present T cell receptor (beta chain) was sequenced within a study of blood T cell repertoires in COVID-19. Background on the study: Sites in the United States, Italy and Spain provided acute and convalescent COVID-19 samples. Sources were T cells, B-cell-depleted T cells, or PBMCs; the material itself was cDNA or gDNA.

As originally analysed: How many nucleated cells were present was estimated from reference gene primer amplification. The method was immunoSEQ multiplex PCR; TCRdb's version includes in-frame clones alone and lacks a portion of them. The DNA was the basis for D and trimming; V, J and clone size are from that table. Of fewer than 120,000 clones detected, almost 80% appear once; the ten largest clones hold 16%. V lost 6 bases and J lost 5, with 15 bases in between. From germline, CDR1 is SGHRS and CDR2 YFSETQ. The CDR3 has 15 amino acids. The rearrangement uses TRBV5-1 and TRBJ1-6; no clear D gene. The specimen sequenced was peripheral blood. This TCR was recovered from a woman older than 75 with active or convalescent COVID-19. The CDR3 region is CASTLGGQDNSPLHF. In DNA form, the CDR3 reads TGCGCCAGCACCCTTGGTGGGCAGGATAATTCACCCCTCCACTTT.